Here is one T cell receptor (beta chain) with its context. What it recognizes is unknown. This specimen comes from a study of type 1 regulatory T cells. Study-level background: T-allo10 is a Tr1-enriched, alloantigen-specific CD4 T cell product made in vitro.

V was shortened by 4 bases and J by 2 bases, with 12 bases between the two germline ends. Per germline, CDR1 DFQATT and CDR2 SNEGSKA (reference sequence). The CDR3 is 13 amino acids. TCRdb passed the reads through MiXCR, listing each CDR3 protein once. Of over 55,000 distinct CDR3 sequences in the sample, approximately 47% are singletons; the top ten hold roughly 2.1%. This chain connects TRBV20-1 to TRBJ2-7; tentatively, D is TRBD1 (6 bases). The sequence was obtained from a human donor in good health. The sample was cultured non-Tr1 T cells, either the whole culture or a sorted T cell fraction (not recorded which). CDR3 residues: CSATDREPYEQYF. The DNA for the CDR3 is TGCAGTGCTACGGACAGAGAGCCCTACGAGCAGTACTTC.